One and the same sample provided the 32 T cell receptor beta chains below, sequenced in a study of cytomegalovirus exposure and HLA in healthy donors (dated by TCRdb to the late 2010s). Library construction relied on the immunoSEQ multiplex PCR assay. A mixture of 60 forward primers for TCR Vbeta segments and 13 reverse primers for TCR Jbeta segments was used in the multiplex PCR. Here the immuneACCESS table is served through TCRdb, limited to in-frame sequences with V and J called. Missing clones are a known gap in these copies; in checked studies unresolved V genes cover under half, and the rest lacks a known reason. The sample table records fewer than 150,000 clones; 60% to 85% of these occur just once. The ten largest clonotypes hold about 2.5% of the sample. The specimen sequenced was PBMCs. The receptors originated from a male donor in good health and CMV-seronegative.

The chain couples TRBV19 to TRBJ1-1; tentative D call: TRBD1 (5 bases). The CDR3 spans 14 residues. V was clipped by 7 bases and J by 8 bases, with 20 bases between them. Looked up from germline, CDR1 is LNHDA and CDR2 is SQIVND (reference sequence). In DNA form, the CDR3 reads TGTGCCAGTAAAACCGGCCAGGGCACTCCAGAAGCTTTCTTT. Residues: CASKTGQGTPEAFF.

The genes are TRBV27 and TRBJ2-7; 9 nucleotides agree with TRBD1. The J segment lost 3 bases and the V segment lost 5 bases, leaving 14 bases of the junction unmatched. The CDR3 consists of 17 residues. The germline V gene encodes CDR1 MNHEY and CDR2 SMNVEV (reference sequence). CDR3 sequence reads: CASSHVPMPGQGYEQYF. DNA of the CDR3: TGTGCCAGCAGTCACGTACCCATGCCGGGACAGGGCTACGAGCAGTACTTC.

This clone was recorded only once. The J gene is TRBJ2-5, the V gene TRBV5-1; 10 bases map to TRBD2. Trimming cost V 3 bases and J 5 bases; bases outside gene matches: 4. The CDR3 sequence is 14 residues long. The V gene's germline CDR1 is SGHRS and CDR2 YFSETQ. The CDR3 is CASSSQAGGETQYF. The CDR3 bases are TGCGCCAGCAGCTCGCAAGCGGGAGGGGAGACCCAGTACTTC.

The genes are TRBV2 and TRBJ1-2, with 7 bases lining up with TRBD1. J gave up 4 bases and V 5 bases, and 4 bases lay outside the gene matches. Germline loops: CDR1 SNHLY, CDR2 FYNNEI. The CDR3 is 13 amino acids. The CDR3 sequence is CASSRDSAYGYTF. CDR3 sequence (DNA): TGTGCCAGCAGTCGGGACAGCGCCTATGGCTACACCTTC.

This chain connects TRBV27 to TRBJ1-6; D may be TRBD1 (5 bases). CDR1 is MNHEY, CDR2 SMNVEV, per germline (reference sequence). This CDR3 contains 14 residues. The germline V and J ends were trimmed by 5 bases and 7 bases, with 12 bases remaining between them. Here the CDR3 DNA reads TGTGCCAGCAGTCTCAGGGAAGGGAATTCACCCCTCCACTTT. Translated, it gives CASSLREGNSPLHF.

V usage is TRBV11-3 and J usage is TRBJ2-5, with 9 bases aligning to TRBD2. The CDR3 runs to 16 residues. V gave up 5 bases and J gave up 4 bases; unmatched junction bases: 11. Germline assignment: CDR1 SGHNT and CDR2 YENEEA. The CDR3 sequence is CASSDGAGGYLETQYF. The CDR3, as DNA: TGTGCCAGCAGCGACGGAGCGGGGGGTTATTTAGAGACCCAGTACTTC.

This sequence joins TRBV7-9 and TRBJ1-3; TRBD1 aligns across 7 bases. J was trimmed by 1 base and V by 5 bases; bases with no gene match: 8. Germline assignment: CDR1 SEHNR and CDR2 FQNEAQ (reference sequence). The CDR3 loop spans 16 amino acids. In nucleotides, the CDR3 is TGTGCCAGCAGCCTAGGGACAGCCGTTTCTGGAAACACCATATATTTT. Its translation: CASSLGTAVSGNTIYF.

The chain recombines TRBV27 with TRBJ2-7; 9 positions match TRBD1. The V and J ends lost 4 bases and 5 bases, in that order; junction bases with no gene match: 9. The CDR3 is 15 residues long. The V gene's germline CDR1 is MNHEY and CDR2 SMNVEV (reference sequence). As DNA, the CDR3 is TGTGCCAGCAGTTCAACCGGGACAGGGTACCACGAGCAGTACTTC. Protein: CASSSTGTGYHEQYF.

The rearrangement joins TRBV5-6 to TRBJ2-2; 7 bases are a match to TRBD2. Germline V gives CDR1 SGHDT, CDR2 YYEEEE. This CDR3 is 15 amino acids long. V gave up 7 bases and J gave up 4 bases; unmatched junction bases: 10. CDR3: CASRSLGGVTGELFF. The CDR3, as DNA: TGTGCCAGCCGTTCTTTGGGGGGGGTCACCGGGGAGCTGTTTTTT.

V and J are TRBV7-3 and TRBJ1-2; the D gene is possibly TRBD1 (6 bases). The ends were cut back, 5 bases at V and 8 bases at J, with 15 bases in the middle. CDR1 is SGHTA, CDR2 FQGTGA, per germline. This CDR3 is built from 13 residues. This CDR3 reads CASSEQGLFGYTF. The CDR3 DNA follows: TGTGCCAGCAGCGAACAGGGATTGTTCGGCTACACCTTC. The variable domain in full, completed from reference TRBV7-3 and TRBJ1-2, reads GAGVSQTPSNKVTEKGKYVELRCDPISGHTALYWYRQSLGQGPEFLIYFQGTGAADDSGLPNDRFFAVRPEGSVSTLKIQRTERGDSAVYLCASSEQGLFGYTFGSGTRLTVV.

With regard to this clone: One end of the junction varies from germline; a read error may be responsible. The chain couples TRBV13 to TRBJ1-2, with D possibly TRBD1 on 6 matching bases. This CDR3 contains 15 residues. Germline values: CDR1 PRHDT, CDR2 FYEKMQ (reference sequence). In nucleotides, the CDR3 is TGTGCCAGCAGCATAGGGGCAGGGGCGAACTATGGCTACACCTTC. As protein: CASSIGAGANYGYTF.

The genes are TRBV19 and TRBJ2-1; TRBD2 matches 10 bases. This CDR3 spans 18 amino acids. Germline CDR1 and CDR2: LNHDA and SQIVND (reference sequence). Trimming cost V 3 bases and J 4 bases; bases outside gene matches: 12. CDR3 DNA: TGTGCCAGTAGTATGGGGAGCGGGGGGGCCCAGGTTTACAATGAGCAGTTCTTC. The encoded protein is CASSMGSGGAQVYNEQFF.

The chain carries TRBV15 and TRBJ1-2; weak D call: TRBD1 (6 bases). V dropped 2 bases and J dropped 2 bases, with 15 bases sitting between them. Looked up from germline, CDR1 is LNHNV and CDR2 is YYDKDF (reference sequence). The CDR3 length is 16 residues. Written as DNA, the CDR3 is TGTGCCACCAGCAGAAATAATCGGGACACCAACTATGGCTACACCTTC. Translated: CATSRNNRDTNYGYTF.

This clone was counted a single time. J is TRBJ2-1 and V is TRBV6-6; 10 bases line up with TRBD2. Trimming cost V 0 bases and J 6 bases; bases outside gene matches: 2. The CDR3 runs to 15 residues. Germline loops: CDR1 MNHNY, CDR2 SVGAGI (reference sequence). CDR3 nucleotides: TGTGCCAGCAGTTACTCGGCTAGCGGGGGCAATGAGCAGTTCTTC. It yields the protein CASSYSASGGNEQFF.

The chain links TRBV9 to TRBJ1-1, with D tentatively TRBD1 (5 bases). The V end was cut by 0 bases, the J end by 5 bases, with 17 bases between. CDR3 size: 16 residues. Germline V gene lookup returns CDR1 SGDLS and CDR2 YYNGEE. CDR3 loop: CASSVVSGGGGTEAFF. The CDR3 bases are TGTGCCAGCAGCGTAGTTTCCGGGGGGGGAGGGACTGAAGCTTTCTTT.

The chain joins TRBV19 to TRBJ2-1, with a tentative D call TRBD1 (6 bases). CDR1 is LNHDA and CDR2 is SQIVND in the germline V gene (reference sequence). V was cut by 9 bases and J by 1 base, with 19 bases left in between. CDR3 length: 16 amino acids. The CDR3 DNA follows: TGTGCCAGCTCCCCTACCGGGACACGATCCTACAATGAGCAGTTCTTC. It specifies CASSPTGTRSYNEQFF.

The chain links TRBV7-9 to TRBJ1-2; 10 bases match TRBD1. CDR1 is SEHNR, CDR2 FQNEAQ, per germline (reference sequence). CDR3 size: 15 residues. Trimming removed 5 bases from V and 2 bases from J; junction bases left unmatched: 5. In DNA form, the CDR3 reads TGTGCCAGCAGCGGGGAGGACAGGGGGAACTATGGCTACACCTTC. This gives the protein CASSGEDRGNYGYTF.

The rearrangement uses TRBV7-3 and TRBJ2-1; 9 bases agree with TRBD2. The CDR3 consists of 20 residues. CDR1 is SGHTA and CDR2 is FQGTGA in the germline V gene. Losses at the gene ends were 5 bases for V and 5 bases for J; bases not matched to a gene: 22. The CDR3 DNA reads TGTGCCAGCAGCACGTCACCCGGCACTAGCGGGTGGAACCCCCACAATGAGCAGTTCTTC. Translating it yields CASSTSPGTSGWNPHNEQFF.

The V call is TRBV5-1, the J call TRBJ2-1; 11 bases align to TRBD1. The CDR3 extends over 14 amino acids. Trimming cost V 4 bases and J 7 bases; bases outside gene matches: 4. Germline assignment: CDR1 SGHRS and CDR2 YFSETQ. CDR3 region: CASSADRGLNEQFF. CDR3 sequence (DNA): TGCGCCAGCAGCGCGGACAGGGGGCTGAATGAGCAGTTCTTC.

The chain employs TRBV4-1 and TRBJ1-6; D gene unclear. This CDR3 has 14 amino acids. Germline CDR1 is MGHRA and CDR2 is YSYEKL. Trimming left V 3 bases short and J 5 bases short, with 8 bases between. The DNA of the CDR3 is TGCGCCAGCAGCCATTACATAAATAATTCACCCCTCCACTTT. This sequence encodes CASSHYINNSPLHF.

This rearrangement joins TRBV30 to TRBJ2-1; TRBD2 matches 7 bases. The CDR3 loop spans 17 amino acids. V gave up 0 bases and J gave up 4 bases; unmatched junction bases: 12. Germline values: CDR1 GTSNPN, CDR2 SVGIG (reference sequence). CDR3: CAWSVPGGGPPYNEQFF. DNA of the CDR3: TGTGCCTGGAGTGTACCGGGGGGAGGGCCCCCTTACAATGAGCAGTTCTTC.

The CDR3 reads CASGPWREVYTDTQYF. CDR3 bases: TGTGCCAGCGGCCCCTGGCGGGAGGTATACACAGATACGCAGTATTTT. This chain uses TRBV27 with TRBJ2-3, with 8 bases aligning to TRBD2. In germline, CDR1 is MNHEY, CDR2 SMNVEV (reference sequence). V gave up 8 bases and J gave up 2 bases; unmatched junction bases: 12. CDR3 length: 16 residues.

The chain recombines TRBV15 with TRBJ2-7; D is unresolved. Per the germline V gene, CDR1 is LNHNV and CDR2 is YYDKDF (reference sequence). This CDR3 spans 15 amino acids. V lost 1 base and J 6 bases, leaving 16 bases between the germline ends. CDR3 protein: CATSRGAGISVEQYF. In DNA form, the CDR3 reads TGTGCCACCAGCAGAGGAGCAGGAATTTCTGTCGAGCAGTACTTC. The variable domain in full, completed from reference TRBV15 and TRBJ2-7, reads DAMVIQNPRYQVTQFGKPVTLSCSQTLNHNVMYWYQQKSSQAPKLLFHYYDKDFNNEADTPDNFQSRRPNTSFCFLDIRSPGLGDTAMYLCATSRGAGISVEQYFGPGTRLTVT.

Only a few counts were recorded for this clone. CDR3 nucleotide sequence: TGTGCCAGCAGCCCCTCATCGCGAAAACTGTTTTTT. Protein: CASSPSSRKLFF. V and J are TRBV6-5 and TRBJ1-4; no clear D gene. The CDR3 is 12 residues long. The germline V gene encodes CDR1 MNHEY and CDR2 SVGAGI. The V gene lost 6 bases and the J gene lost 10 bases, with 12 bases spanning the gap.

The table lists this clone with a few counts. The V gene is TRBV2, the J gene TRBJ1-2; TRBD1 agrees at 12 bases. The CDR3 spans 16 residues. The germline CDR1 and CDR2 sequences are SNHLY and FYNNEI. Germline trimming cut 6 bases from V and 3 bases from J; bases unmatched to any gene: 8. The CDR3 nucleotides read TGTGCCAGCAGCCCTTACCGGGACAGGGGGCACTATGGCTACACCTTC. It encodes CASSPYRDRGHYGYTF.

This clone was seen a single time. The rearrangement links TRBV5-4 to TRBJ2-1; a weak D match, TRBD1 (5 bases). Trimming cost V 0 bases and J 0 bases, with 7 bases left between them. Germline assignment: CDR1 SGHNT and CDR2 YYREEE (reference sequence). The CDR3 length is 15 residues. The CDR3 sequence is CASSLVTGSYNEQFF. CDR3 coding DNA: TGTGCCAGCAGCTTGGTTACAGGCTCCTACAATGAGCAGTTCTTC. The full variable domain, completed using reference TRBV5-4 and TRBJ2-1, is ETGVTQSPTHLIKTRGQQVTLRCSSQSGHNTVSWYQQALGQGPQFIFQYYREEENGRGNFPPRFSGLQFPNYSSELNVNALELDDSALYLCASSLVTGSYNEQFFGPGTRLTVL.

The V call is TRBV4-1, the J call TRBJ2-3; the D gene is possibly TRBD1 (6 bases). Germline V CDR1 and CDR2: MGHRA, YSYEKL. The CDR3 sequence is 17 residues long. The V end was cut by 1 base, the J end by 4 bases, with 18 bases between. The CDR3 sequence is CASSQVGMGAVSDTQYF. In DNA form, the CDR3 reads TGCGCCAGCAGCCAAGTTGGTATGGGGGCTGTGTCAGATACGCAGTATTTT.

This clone has a single count. This sample includes further DNA sequences coding for the same CDR3. The gene calls are TRBV4-2 and TRBJ1-1, with unresolved D. Between the trimmed V and J ends, which lost 3 bases and 1 base, there was a span of 6 bases. This CDR3 is 13 amino acids long. CDR1 and CDR2 (germline): LGHNA, YNFKEQ. The CDR3 region is CASSQGQNTEAFF. CDR3 nucleotides: TGTGCCAGCAGCCAGGGCCAGAACACTGAAGCTTTCTTT.

The chain uses TRBV4-1 and TRBJ2-7; possibly TRBD2 for D (6 bases). The germline gives CDR1 MGHRA, CDR2 YSYEKL. The ends were cut back, 4 bases at V and 4 bases at J, with 20 bases in the middle. This CDR3 comprises 16 residues. The CDR3 DNA is TGCGCCAGCAGCCTAGAACCGGGACTGGGTAGTTACGAGCAGTACTTC. Protein product: CASSLEPGLGSYEQYF.

This clone was observed a few times. The chain uses TRBV2 and TRBJ1-2, with 9 bases fitting TRBD1. J was trimmed by 8 bases and V by 6 bases; bases with no gene match: 10. Germline CDR1 and CDR2: SNHLY and FYNNEI. CDR3 length: 14 residues. CDR3 amino acids: CASSVTGGGKGYTF. CDR3 nucleotide sequence: TGTGCCAGCAGCGTTACAGGGGGCGGAAAGGGCTACACCTTC.

This chain connects TRBV10-3 to TRBJ2-5, with 11 positions matching TRBD1. CDR1 and CDR2 from the germline V gene are ENHRY and SYGVKD. This CDR3 region has 17 residues. With V trimmed by 1 base and J by 2 bases, 6 bases remained unmatched. The CDR3 here is CAISEFWDRGGQETQYF. DNA for the CDR3: TGTGCCATCAGTGAGTTTTGGGACAGGGGGGGACAAGAGACCCAGTACTTC.

The gene calls are TRBV10-3 and TRBJ2-3; no definite D call. V shed 3 bases and J shed 4 bases, with 17 bases lying between them. The CDR3 consists of 16 residues. The germline V gene encodes CDR1 ENHRY and CDR2 SYGVKD. CDR3 coding DNA: TGTGCCATCAGTGACGTTAACCACATATCACCAGATACGCAGTATTTT. This translates into CAISDVNHISPDTQYF.